This record concerns one TCR beta chain sequence. Its antigen is as yet unknown. This CDR3 has 12 amino acids. Trimming took off 3 bases at V and 9 bases at J, with 12 bases between the two ends. Germline CDR1 reads SQVTM; CDR2 reads ANQGSEA. This sample is part of a study of follicular helper T cells after annual influenza vaccination. Overall study: Some donors were sampled over the 2013-2014, 2014-2015 and 2015-2016 vaccinations.

Time point defined: 2013-2014 season, 7 days after vaccination. Excluded were substance abuse, HIV/AIDS, active cancer, immunomodulatory drugs and active illness. The assay was immunoSEQ multiplex PCR, and TCRdb's table has in-frame clones only and misses some. The table has 4,800 or so clones, more than 70% seen once. Study-level results: ICOS+CD38+ cTfh clonality change tracked circulating plasmablast frequency change.

This chain links TRBV29-1 with TRBJ2-1; perhaps TRBD2 as D (5 bases). The source was CXCR5+ CD38- circulating T follicular helper cells from blood, collected 7 days after influenza vaccination. Described subset: circulating Tfh, non-naive CD4+CXCR5+PD-1+ (ICOS+CD38+ or ICOS-CD38-). This TCR came from an adult who received the influenza vaccine. The CDR3 loop reads CSVEGPGGEQFF. CDR3 nucleotides: TGCAGCGTTGAGGGCCCAGGAGGTGAGCAGTTCTTC.